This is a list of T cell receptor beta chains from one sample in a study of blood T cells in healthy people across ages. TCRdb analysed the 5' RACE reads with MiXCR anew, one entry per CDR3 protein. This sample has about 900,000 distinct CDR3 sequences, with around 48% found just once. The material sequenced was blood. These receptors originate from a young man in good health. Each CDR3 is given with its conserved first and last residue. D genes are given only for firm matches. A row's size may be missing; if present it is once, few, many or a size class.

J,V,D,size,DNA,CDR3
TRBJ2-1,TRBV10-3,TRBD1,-,TGTGCCATCACCACACCTGAGGGGGCCCCGTTCTTC,CAITTPEGAPFF
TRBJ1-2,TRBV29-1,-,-,TGCAGCGGAAGGGGCCTCTATGGCTACACCTTC,CSGRGLYGYTF
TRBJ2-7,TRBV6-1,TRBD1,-,TGTGCCAGCAGTGCTCAGCTTCCGGGACAGGGGACCTACGAGCAGTACTTC,CASSAQLPGQGTYEQYF
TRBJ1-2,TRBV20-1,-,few,TGCAGTGCAAACGACCAGTGGTATGGCTACACCTTC,CSANDQWYGYTF
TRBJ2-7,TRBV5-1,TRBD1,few,TGCGCCAGCAGCTGGACAGGGAATTCCTACGAGCAGTACTTC,CASSWTGNSYEQYF
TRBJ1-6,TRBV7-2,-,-,TGTGCCAGCAGCTTAGTTGGTCCGCGTGGTTCACCCCTCCACTTT,CASSLVGPRGSPLHF
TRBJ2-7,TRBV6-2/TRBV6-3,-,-,TGTGCCAGCAGTTCTGCTAAAGACTACAAAGGTTACGAGCAGTACTTC,CASSSAKDYKGYEQYF
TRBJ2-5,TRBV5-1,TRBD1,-,TGCGCCAGCGGCTTCGGACAGGCAGAAGAGACCCAGTACTTC,CASGFGQAEETQYF
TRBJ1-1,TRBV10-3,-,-,TGTGCCATCAGTGAGACTGTTTCCACTGAAGCTTTCTTT,CAISETVSTEAFF
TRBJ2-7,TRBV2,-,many,TGCGCCAGCAGCGACTACTACGAGCAGTACTTC,CASSDYYEQYF
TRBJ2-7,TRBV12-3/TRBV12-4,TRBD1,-,TGTGCCAGTGGACAGGGGGCCTACAATGAGCAGTACTTC,CASGQGAYNEQYF
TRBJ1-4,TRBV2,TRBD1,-,TGTGCCAGCATTCTTGAGGACAGGGGGCGCGGTTCTAATGAAAAACTGTTTTTT,CASILEDRGRGSNEKLFF
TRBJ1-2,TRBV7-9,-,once,TGTGCCAGCAGCCCCCCCTTGGCGGGGAACTATGGCTACACCTTC,CASSPPLAGNYGYTF
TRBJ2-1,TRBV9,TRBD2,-,TGTGCCAGCAGCCCCAGAGGTTCTAGCGGGGGGGACAATGGGCAGTTCTTC,CASSPRGSSGGDNGQFF
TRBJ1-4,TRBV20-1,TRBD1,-,TGCAGTGCTAGAAAGACAGGGAATGAAAAACTGTTTTTT,CSARKTGNEKLFF
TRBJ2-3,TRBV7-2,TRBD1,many,TGTGCCAGCAGCACGGGACAGAGTGATACGCAGTATTTT,CASSTGQSDTQYF
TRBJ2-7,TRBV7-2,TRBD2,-,TGTGCCAGCAGCATTAGCGGGGGACACTACGAGCAGTACTTC,CASSISGGHYEQYF
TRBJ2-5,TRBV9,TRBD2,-,TGTGCCAGCAGCGGAGCGGGGGGTATTCAAGAGACCCAGTACTTC,CASSGAGGIQETQYF
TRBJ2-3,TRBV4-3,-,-,TGCGCCAGCAGCCAAGATCTGGCGGGACTTATCACAGATACGCAGTATTTT,CASSQDLAGLITDTQYF
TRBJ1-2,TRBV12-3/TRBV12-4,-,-,TGTGCCAGCAGTCCCCGGACAGAAGATGGCTACACCTTC,CASSPRTEDGYTF
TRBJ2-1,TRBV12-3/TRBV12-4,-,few,TGTGCCAGCAGTTTAGCGCTCCTTGGGGCGCCGTACAATGAGCAGTTCTTC,CASSLALLGAPYNEQFF